This passage covers 30 T cell receptor beta chains from one sample sequenced in a study of OX40 agonist ivuxolimab in advanced cancers. The repertoire was sequenced with immunoSEQ multiplex PCR; TCRdb's copy has only in-frame clones and lacks some. The table has 55,000 to 90,000 clones, around 88% seen once. The input for sequencing was CD4+ or CD8+ T cells sorted from blood, taken in a trial of the OX40 agonist ivuxolimab. These TCRs come from an adult with an advanced solid tumor such as melanoma, head and neck, liver or kidney cancer.

This clone was detected once. CDR3 sequence reads: CATVTGGDEQFF. CDR3 bases: TGTGCCACGGTTACAGGGGGGGATGAGCAGTTCTTC. The chain recombines TRBV27 with TRBJ2-1; a possible D gene is TRBD1 (8 bases). Germline CDR1 reads MNHEY; CDR2 reads SMNVEV (reference sequence). The ends were cut back, 10 bases at V and 8 bases at J, with 15 bases in the middle. There are 12 residues in the CDR3.

This rearrangement joins TRBV4-3 to TRBJ1-4; D remains unclear. Trimming took 3 bases from V and 8 from J, leaving 13 bases between them. The CDR3 is 14 residues long. Germline values: CDR1 LGHNA, CDR2 YSLEER. The chain's CDR3 is CASSQGWKGEKLFF. CDR3 nucleotides: TGCGCCAGCAGCCAGGGGTGGAAAGGAGAAAAACTGTTTTTT.

This sequence joins TRBV10-3 and TRBJ2-7; TRBD1 agrees at 12 bases. The V gene's germline CDR1 is ENHRY and CDR2 SYGVKD. J gave up 6 bases and V 10 bases, and 13 bases lay outside the gene matches. The CDR3 runs to 15 residues. The CDR3 loop is CASNQPGQGAGEQYF. The CDR3 DNA sequence: TGTGCCAGCAACCAACCGGGACAGGGGGCGGGCGAGCAGTACTTC.

This sequence joins TRBV4-1 and TRBJ2-3, with TRBD2 matching over 8 bases. Germline assignment: CDR1 MGHRA and CDR2 YSYEKL. This CDR3 has 16 residues. V gave up 1 base and J gave up 2 bases; unmatched junction bases: 5. The CDR3 loop reads CASSQVSAGATDTQYF. In DNA form, the CDR3 reads TGCGCCAGCAGCCAAGTCTCAGCGGGGGCCACAGATACGCAGTATTTT.

V is TRBV11-1 and J is TRBJ2-7, with 7 bases identical to TRBD1. The V and J ends lost 6 bases and 7 bases, in that order; junction bases with no gene match: 9. CDR3 length: 13 amino acids. CDR1 and CDR2 (germline): SGHAT, FQDESV (reference sequence). The CDR3 loop reads CASREQGRREQYF. In DNA, the CDR3 is TGTGCCAGCAGAGAACAGGGGCGGAGGGAGCAGTACTTC.

The V and J genes are TRBV19 and TRBJ2-2, with 9 nucleotides matching TRBD1. Germline CDR1 and CDR2: LNHDA and SQIVND (reference sequence). The V and J ends lost 5 bases and 6 bases, in that order; junction bases with no gene match: 4. This CDR3 has 14 amino acids. DNA of the CDR3: TGTGCCAGTAGTCCGAGACAGGGGGCCGGGGAGCTGTTTTTT. It specifies CASSPRQGAGELFF.

The CDR3 loop is CASSQGLRQFF. The CDR3 bases are TGCGCCAGCAGCCAAGGGCTCCGGCAGTTCTTC. The chain couples TRBV4-3 to TRBJ2-1; no clear D gene. CDR3 length: 11 amino acids. Trimming pared 1 base from V and 12 bases from J, leaving 7 bases between. Per germline, CDR1 LGHNA and CDR2 YSLEER.

V usage is TRBV27 and J usage is TRBJ1-1; TRBD1 is a possible D gene (6 bases). Germline lookup yields CDR1 MNHEY and CDR2 SMNVEV (reference sequence). V was pared by 8 bases and J by 1 base, with 11 bases between. This CDR3 region has 13 residues. The CDR3: CASGRQANTEAFF. CDR3 sequence (DNA): TGTGCCAGCGGGAGACAGGCGAACACTGAAGCTTTCTTT.

The genes are TRBV5-1 and TRBJ1-1; 8 nucleotides agree with TRBD1. J gave up 4 bases and V 3 bases, and 2 bases lay outside the gene matches. This CDR3 has 13 amino acids. Germline V gene lookup returns CDR1 SGHRS and CDR2 YFSETQ. This CDR3 reads CASSYGQGTEAFF. As DNA, the CDR3 is TGCGCCAGCAGCTATGGACAGGGCACTGAAGCTTTCTTT.

This sequence joins TRBV7-9 and TRBJ2-5; 8 positions match TRBD1. CDR3 length: 14 residues. J was trimmed by 2 bases and V by 3 bases; bases with no gene match: 2. The germline gives CDR1 SEHNR, CDR2 FQNEAQ (reference sequence). CDR3 DNA: TGTGCCAGCAGCTTCGACAGGGGACAAGAGACCCAGTACTTC. It is translated as CASSFDRGQETQYF.

This clone was observed once. V and J are TRBV18 and TRBJ2-5, with 10 positions matching TRBD1. V lost 3 bases, J lost 3 bases, and 4 bases stayed unmatched. The length of the CDR3 is 15 residues. Germline loops: CDR1 KGHSH, CDR2 LQKENI. The CDR3 DNA reads TGTGCCAGCTCACCCCGACAGGGGGCGAAAGAGACCCAGTACTTC. Translated: CASSPRQGAKETQYF.

V and J are TRBV5-1 and TRBJ2-1, with 8 bases aligning to TRBD2. J was trimmed by 6 bases and V by 7 bases; bases with no gene match: 15. CDR3 size: 16 residues. Germline values: CDR1 SGHRS, CDR2 YFSETQ. CDR3 in amino acids: CASAPAARLASNEQFF. Written as DNA, the CDR3 is TGCGCCAGCGCCCCGGCGGCGAGACTAGCGAGCAATGAGCAGTTCTTC.

The V and J genes are TRBV10-3 and TRBJ2-1; D is possibly TRBD1 or TRBD2 (7 bases each). Germline V gene data show CDR1 as ENHRY and CDR2 as SYGVKD. CDR3 size: 15 residues. Trimming cost V 6 bases and J 2 bases, with 14 bases left between them. The CDR3 region is CAIRAQGRAYNEQFF. CDR3 sequence (DNA): TGTGCCATCAGAGCACAGGGGAGGGCCTACAATGAGCAGTTCTTC.

This clone was recorded once. The chain employs TRBV9 and TRBJ1-2; TRBD1 might be the D (5 bases). The CDR3 totals 16 residues. The V gene's germline CDR1 is SGDLS and CDR2 YYNGEE. Trimming cost V 0 bases and J 4 bases, with 16 bases left between them. The CDR3 is CASSVELRGGGYGYTF. The CDR3 nucleotides read TGTGCCAGCAGCGTAGAGTTGAGGGGCGGTGGCTATGGCTACACCTTC.

This chain links TRBV5-4 with TRBJ2-3; TRBD2 matches 12 bases. V shed 4 bases and J 3 bases; nucleotides not matched to a gene: 9. The CDR3 sequence is 17 residues long. Germline assignment: CDR1 SGHNT and CDR2 YYREEE (reference sequence). CDR3 in amino acids: CASSGPSGGAGTDTQYF. The CDR3 coding sequence is TGTGCCAGCAGCGGGCCTAGCGGGGGGGCCGGGACAGATACGCAGTATTTT.

The CDR3 protein is CSVEGDRTSSYNEQFF. Here the CDR3 DNA reads TGCAGCGTTGAGGGGGACCGGACGAGCTCCTACAATGAGCAGTTCTTC. J is TRBJ2-1 and V is TRBV29-1, with D tentatively TRBD1 or TRBD2 (5 bases each). The ends were cut back, 3 bases at V and 0 bases at J, with 15 bases in the middle. The CDR3 is 16 residues long. Germline values: CDR1 SQVTM, CDR2 ANQGSEA.

The chain couples TRBV7-2 to TRBJ2-5; D may be TRBD1 (6 bases). The CDR3 covers 14 residues. Per germline, CDR1 SGHTA and CDR2 FQGNSA. Trimming left V 5 bases short and J 4 bases short, with 14 bases between. The CDR3 loop reads CASSQGHGAETQYF. The CDR3 region has the DNA TGTGCCAGCAGCCAGGGACACGGGGCAGAGACCCAGTACTTC.

The chain carries TRBV28 and TRBJ1-2, with D tentatively TRBD1 (5 bases). V was trimmed by 2 bases and J by 2 bases, leaving 12 bases between them. CDR1 is MDHEN and CDR2 is SYDVKM in the germline V gene. The CDR3 is 15 amino acids. The CDR3 is CASSLGGTVNYGYTF. In DNA form, the CDR3 reads TGTGCCAGCAGTTTAGGAGGGACCGTAAACTATGGCTACACCTTC.

This clone was detected only a few times. The chain uses TRBV19 and TRBJ1-2, with a tentative D call TRBD1 (5 bases). The length of the CDR3 is 16 residues. V shed 6 bases and J shed 3 bases, with 20 bases lying between them. CDR1 LNHDA and CDR2 SQIVND come from the germline V gene (reference sequence). The CDR3 is CASSPGAKIGDYGYTF. CDR3 nucleotide sequence: TGTGCCAGTAGCCCCGGGGCGAAAATCGGCGACTATGGCTACACCTTC.

The rearrangement joins TRBV28 to TRBJ1-1; possibly TRBD1 for D (5 bases). With 6 bases removed from V and 5 bases from J, the gap between germline ends came to 16 bases. CDR1 MDHEN and CDR2 SYDVKM come from the germline V gene. This CDR3 comprises 14 residues. CDR3 protein: CASSYWGGGTEAFF. The CDR3 coding sequence is TGTGCCAGCAGCTACTGGGGGGGTGGGACTGAAGCTTTCTTT. Using reference TRBV28 and TRBJ1-1 for the parts outside the CDR3, the full variable domain is DVKVTQSSRYLVKRTGEKVFLECVQDMDHENMFWYRQDPGLGLRLIYFSYDVKMKEKGDIPEGYSVSREKKERFSLILESASTNQTSMYLCASSYWGGGTEAFFGQGTRLTVV.

The V call is TRBV28, the J call TRBJ1-5; D is possibly TRBD1 (5 bases). Germline assignment: CDR1 MDHEN and CDR2 SYDVKM. The CDR3 extends over 15 amino acids. V gave up 5 bases and J gave up 1 base, with 12 bases separating them. DNA for the CDR3: TGTGCCAGCAGTCTCGACAGTCCCAGCAATCAGCCCCAGCATTTT. Its protein is CASSLDSPSNQPQHF.

J is TRBJ2-7 and V is TRBV6-5, with 7 bases identical to TRBD2. After removal of 8 bases from V and 2 bases from J, the junction contained 9 bases not matched to a gene. The CDR3 contains 14 residues. Germline lookup yields CDR1 MNHEY and CDR2 SVGAGI. The CDR3 region is CASLRGEQTYEQYF. In nucleotides, the CDR3 is TGTGCCAGCCTCCGGGGGGAGCAAACCTACGAGCAGTACTTC.

With respect to this clone: The same CDR3 can be traced to other DNA sequences in this sample. The V and J genes are TRBV5-1 and TRBJ2-5; D is perhaps TRBD2 (6 bases). Germline loops: CDR1 SGHRS, CDR2 YFSETQ. V was clipped by 5 bases and J by 0 bases, with 14 bases between them. This CDR3 spans 15 amino acids. The CDR3 sequence is CASSPSAGNQETQYF. The DNA of the CDR3 is TGCGCCAGCAGTCCCAGTGCGGGGAACCAAGAGACCCAGTACTTC.

The chain employs TRBV28 and TRBJ2-1, with D possibly being TRBD1 or TRBD2 (5 bases each). With 6 bases removed from V and 9 bases from J, the gap between germline ends came to 12 bases. The CDR3 is 12 amino acids. Germline CDR1 is MDHEN and CDR2 is SYDVKM. CDR3 amino acids: CASREGKGEQFF. CDR3 in DNA: TGTGCCAGCAGAGAGGGGAAGGGTGAGCAGTTCTTC.

The J gene is TRBJ2-5, the V gene TRBV9; 12 bases are a match to TRBD2. This CDR3 contains 18 residues. Unmatched junction bases numbered 12, after V lost 4 bases and J lost 2 bases. Per germline, CDR1 SGDLS and CDR2 YYNGEE. CDR3: CASSPVASGGAEQETQYF. CDR3 DNA sequence: TGTGCCAGCAGCCCCGTGGCTAGCGGGGGGGCCGAACAAGAGACCCAGTACTTC.

The chain has TRBV28 and TRBJ2-3; D possibly corresponds to TRBD2 (5 bases). The V end lost 5 bases, the J end lost 0 bases, and 12 bases lay between the germline ends. Germline V gene data show CDR1 as MDHEN and CDR2 as SYDVKM. CDR3 size: 15 residues. CDR3 bases: TGTGCCAGCAGTGGAGCGGACTCTAGCACAGATACGCAGTATTTT. The encoded protein is CASSGADSSTDTQYF.

The V and J genes are TRBV25-1 and TRBJ1-4, with a weak D call TRBD1 (5 bases). Germline CDR1 MGHDK, CDR2 SYGVNS. The CDR3 runs 16 residues. The V and J ends lost 3 bases and 7 bases respectively, with 18 bases between them. The CDR3 nucleotides read TGTGCCAGCAGTGACCTACAGCGGGGGGTTGGTGAAAAACTGTTTTTT. This encodes CASSDLQRGVGEKLFF.

This clone was detected once. The chain links TRBV5-1 to TRBJ2-7; D unclear. Per the germline V gene, CDR1 is SGHRS and CDR2 is YFSETQ. The CDR3 has 13 amino acids. V lost 5 bases and J lost 6, with 15 bases in between. CDR3 coding DNA: TGCGCCAGCAGTACGAGGCCCTCTGGCGAGCAGTACTTC. It encodes CASSTRPSGEQYF.

This clone was recorded once. This rearrangement joins TRBV4-1 to TRBJ1-1, with D perhaps TRBD1 (5 bases). The germline V gene has CDR1 MGHRA and CDR2 YSYEKL. The CDR3 runs 16 residues. V was cut by 4 bases and J by 1 base, with 16 bases left in between. The CDR3: CASSLGALTGNTEAFF. DNA for the CDR3: TGCGCCAGCAGCCTCGGGGCCTTAACAGGGAACACTGAAGCTTTCTTT.

The chain carries TRBV10-2 and TRBJ1-5; 10 bases agree with TRBD1. V shed 5 bases, J shed 1 base, and the junction held 2 bases outside the gene matches. The V gene's germline CDR1 is WSHSY and CDR2 SAAADI. This CDR3 is built from 15 residues. CDR3 DNA sequence: TGCGCCAGCAGTCCGGGACAGGGGAGCAATCAGCCCCAGCATTTT. Protein: CASSPGQGSNQPQHF.